Following are 27 T cell receptor beta chains from one sample sequenced in a study of T-cell reconstitution after alpha-beta-depleted transplantation in children. Molecular barcoding with unique molecular identifiers was used for the TCRbeta library. TCRdb reprocessed the PCR reads via MiXCR and lists one record per CDR3 protein. The profile shows approximately 430,000 distinct CDR3 sequences, roughly 16% of them singletons. This specimen consisted of PBMCs, mostly from graft donor cells, obtained 360 days after TCRalphabeta/CD19-depleted stem cell transplant. The source of these receptors is a boy in the first two years of life who had a stem cell transplant for Wiskott-Aldrich syndrome, so the T cells may come from the graft donor.

This clonotype has more than one count but fewer than ten. The chain joins TRBV5-1 to TRBJ1-1; D gene ambiguous. CDR3 length: 14 residues. Per the germline V gene, CDR1 is SGHRS and CDR2 is YFSETQ. Trimming took 3 bases from V and 0 from J, leaving 9 bases between them. The CDR3, as DNA: TGCGCCAGCAGCTACGGGATTCTGAACACTGAAGCTTTCTTT. The encoded protein is CASSYGILNTEAFF.

This clonotype was counted a few times. V is TRBV29-1 and J is TRBJ2-6; D is unresolved. The CDR3 totals 13 residues. The V end lost 4 bases, the J end lost 0 bases, and 4 bases lay between the germline ends. Looked up from germline, CDR1 is SQVTM and CDR2 is ANQGSEA. CDR3 coding DNA: TGCAGCGTTGTATTCTCTGGGGCCAACGTCCTGACTTTC. Encoded protein: CSVVFSGANVLTF.

This sequence joins TRBV2 and TRBJ2-7, with 9 bases fitting TRBD2. Trimming removed 9 bases from V and 5 bases from J; junction bases left unmatched: 8. Per the germline V gene, CDR1 is SNHLY and CDR2 is FYNNEI. The length of the CDR3 is 13 residues. Written as DNA, the CDR3 is TGTGCCAGGGCGGTTAGCGGGAGCCACGAGCAGTACTTC. This encodes CARAVSGSHEQYF.

This clonotype was counted between two and nine times. This chain links TRBV20-1 with TRBJ2-2, with 9 bases matching TRBD2. The V and J ends lost 2 bases and 0 bases, in that order; junction bases with no gene match: 7. In germline, CDR1 is DFQATT, CDR2 SNEGSKA (reference sequence). The CDR3 covers 17 residues. The CDR3 nucleotides read TGCAGTGCTAGATCCGCGGGGGGGCCCTCGAACACCGGGGAGCTGTTTTTT. Amino acid sequence: CSARSAGGPSNTGELFF.

The V gene is TRBV4-3, the J gene TRBJ2-5, with 11 bases matching TRBD2. Losses at the gene ends were 2 bases for V and 2 bases for J; bases not matched to a gene: 4. The CDR3 covers 16 residues. Germline CDR1 reads LGHNA; CDR2 reads YSLEER. The CDR3: CASSQILAGVQETQYF. In DNA form, the CDR3 reads TGCGCCAGCAGCCAAATACTAGCGGGAGTTCAAGAGACCCAGTACTTC.

This clonotype was seen only a few times. The CDR3 loop reads CAISGGETQYF. The CDR3, as DNA: TGTGCCATCAGTGGGGGTGAGACCCAGTACTTC. The rearrangement joins TRBV10-3 to TRBJ2-5; D unclear. Between the trimmed V and J ends, which lost 4 bases and 5 bases, there was a span of 5 bases. The CDR3 is 11 amino acids. The germline gives CDR1 ENHRY, CDR2 SYGVKD.

This chain uses TRBV4-1 with TRBJ2-5; TRBD1 aligns across 8 bases. The germline gives CDR1 MGHRA, CDR2 YSYEKL. V was pared by 1 base and J by 5 bases, with 12 bases of the junction left unmatched. The CDR3 consists of 17 residues. CDR3 residues: CASSQVTRGRSGETQYF. The DNA of the CDR3 is TGCGCCAGCAGCCAAGTAACCAGGGGGCGATCTGGGGAGACCCAGTACTTC.

This clonotype was counted between two and nine times. This chain uses TRBV29-1 with TRBJ2-7; TRBD1 matches 8 bases. CDR1 and CDR2 (germline): SQVTM, ANQGSEA. The CDR3 is 14 amino acids. V dropped 4 bases and J dropped 5; count of bases not matched to a gene: 10. The CDR3 nucleotides are TGCAGCGTTGCCCAATGGGGACAGGACCACGAGCAGTACTTC. It encodes CSVAQWGQDHEQYF.

The genes are TRBV24-1 and TRBJ2-3; D perhaps matches TRBD1 (6 bases). The CDR3 totals 16 residues. CDR1 KGHDR and CDR2 SFDVKD come from the germline V gene. Trimming stripped 2 bases from V and 2 bases from J, with 13 bases between. CDR3 DNA sequence: TGTGCCACCAGTGATTCCCAGGGGTTTTCCACAGATACGCAGTATTTT. Protein product: CATSDSQGFSTDTQYF.

This chain uses TRBV6-1 with TRBJ1-5; D perhaps matches TRBD1 (5 bases). The CDR3 contains 14 residues. The germline V and J ends were trimmed by 2 bases and 5 bases, with 10 bases remaining between them. CDR1 MNHNS and CDR2 SASEGT come from the germline V gene. CDR3 region: CASSEQGVHQPQHF. The CDR3 DNA reads TGTGCCAGCAGTGAACAGGGTGTACATCAGCCCCAGCATTTT.

The V call is TRBV25-1, the J call TRBJ2-7, with D possibly being TRBD1 or TRBD2 (5 bases each). Germline CDR1 is MGHDK and CDR2 is SYGVNS. There are 14 residues in the CDR3. Trimming shortened V by 4 bases and J by 2 bases, and 12 bases separated the two germline ends. The CDR3 bases are TGTGCCAGCAGTGCACGGGGCTTTACCTACGAGCAGTACTTC. Residues: CASSARGFTYEQYF.

This clonotype has more than one count but fewer than ten. The chain uses TRBV12-3 or TRBV12-4 and TRBJ2-3; 15 bases agree with TRBD2. This CDR3 is 17 amino acids long. V was clipped by 5 bases and J by 2 bases; unmatched bases: 5. CDR3 sequence: CASSPGLAGGPTDTQYF. In DNA form, the CDR3 reads TGTGCCAGCAGTCCCGGACTAGCGGGAGGGCCCACAGATACGCAGTATTTT.

This sequence joins TRBV29-1 and TRBJ2-1, with 10 nucleotides matching TRBD2. Germline CDR1 is SQVTM and CDR2 is ANQGSEA. The CDR3 spans 15 residues. The V and J ends lost 4 bases and 6 bases, in that order; junction bases with no gene match: 9. CDR3 nucleotide sequence: TGCAGCGTTGGCTACGGGACTAGCGTATTCAATGAGCAGTTCTTC. Protein sequence: CSVGYGTSVFNEQFF.

V and J are TRBV20-1 and TRBJ2-5; 7 nucleotides line up with TRBD1. Germline loops: CDR1 DFQATT, CDR2 SNEGSKA (reference sequence). The trim removed 6 bases at V and 2 bases at J, leaving 6 bases unmatched. This CDR3 spans 13 amino acids. The CDR3: CSAPDRRQETQYF. In DNA form, the CDR3 reads TGCAGTGCGCCGGACAGGAGACAAGAGACCCAGTACTTC.

In this sample, this clonotype turned up a few times. The gene calls are TRBV7-7 and TRBJ2-3, with 11 nucleotides matching TRBD2. Trimming took 1 base from V and 5 from J; bases not matched to a gene: 5. CDR1 is SSHAT and CDR2 is FNYEAQ in the germline V gene (reference sequence). The CDR3 covers 16 residues. The DNA for the CDR3 is TGTGCCAGCAGCTTAGGTAGCGGGAGGGCCCGAGATACGCAGTATTTT. The encoded protein is CASSLGSGRARDTQYF.

The V call is TRBV5-1, the J call TRBJ2-7; 11 positions agree with TRBD1. CDR1 is SGHRS and CDR2 is YFSETQ in the germline V gene. This CDR3 is built from 15 residues. Trimming cost V 3 bases and J 2 bases; bases outside gene matches: 4. The CDR3 bases are TGCGCCAGCAGCTCAGGACAGGGGGCAGCCTACGAGCAGTACTTC. Translating gives CASSSGQGAAYEQYF. Supplemented by reference TRBV5-1 and TRBJ2-7, the full variable domain reads KAGVTQTPRYLIKTRGQQVTLSCSPISGHRSVSWYQQTPGQGLQFLFEYFSETQRNKGNFPGRFSGRQFSNSRSEMNVSTLELGDSALYLCASSSGQGAAYEQYFGPGTRLTVT.

This clonotype has only a few counts. The rearrangement joins TRBV9 to TRBJ2-7; 8 bases are a match to TRBD1. Germline values: CDR1 SGDLS, CDR2 YYNGEE. Germline trimming cut 3 bases from V and 2 bases from J; bases unmatched to any gene: 22. This CDR3 region has 20 residues. DNA of the CDR3: TGTGCCAGCAGCGGCCGTAGGGTCGAGACGATAGAGGACAGGGCCTACGAGCAGTACTTC. Amino acids: CASSGRRVETIEDRAYEQYF. The entire variable domain, with the rest obtained from reference TRBV9 and TRBJ2-7, is as follows: DSGVTQTPKHLITATGQRVTLRCSPRSGDLSVYWYQQSLDQGLQFLIQYYNGEERAKGNILERFSAQQFPDLHSELNLSSLELGDSALYFCASSGRRVETIEDRAYEQYFGPGTRLTVT.

This clonotype was observed a few times. The V call is TRBV27, the J call TRBJ2-1; D possibly corresponds to TRBD2 (6 bases). From germline, CDR1 is MNHEY and CDR2 SMNVEV (reference sequence). V shed 8 bases and J shed 2 bases, with 10 bases lying between them. There are 13 residues in the CDR3. The CDR3, as DNA: TGTGCCAGCGGGAGGCTTCCCTACAATGAGCAGTTCTTC. Translating gives CASGRLPYNEQFF.

CDR3: CASRKDRKIRDYEQYF. The DNA of the CDR3 is TGCGCCAGCAGAAAGGACAGGAAGATAAGGGACTACGAGCAGTACTTC. The chain is built from TRBV5-1 and TRBJ2-7, with 7 bases lining up with TRBD1. The CDR3 length is 16 residues. Unmatched junction bases numbered 14, after V lost 5 bases and J lost 3 bases. Germline V gene lookup returns CDR1 SGHRS and CDR2 YFSETQ. Full variable domain (missing parts from reference TRBV5-1 and TRBJ2-7): KAGVTQTPRYLIKTRGQQVTLSCSPISGHRSVSWYQQTPGQGLQFLFEYFSETQRNKGNFPGRFSGRQFSNSRSEMNVSTLELGDSALYLCASRKDRKIRDYEQYFGPGTRLTVT.

This chain joins TRBV20-1 and TRBJ2-5, with D perhaps being TRBD1 or TRBD2 (6 bases each). The CDR3 contains 11 residues. Trimming cost V 7 bases and J 5 bases, with 11 bases left between them. The germline V gene encodes CDR1 DFQATT and CDR2 SNEGSKA (reference sequence). CDR3 region: CSDKGGETQYF. As DNA, the CDR3 is TGCAGTGACAAAGGGGGGGAGACCCAGTACTTC.

The table lists this clonotype with a few counts. The chain is built from TRBV12-3 or TRBV12-4 and TRBJ2-7; D might be TRBD1 or TRBD2, each matching 5 bases. This CDR3 is built from 15 residues. V lost 3 bases to trimming and J lost 4 bases, with 16 bases between them. Here the CDR3 reads CASSFGLGDPYEQYF. In nucleotides, the CDR3 is TGTGCCAGCAGTTTTGGTTTAGGGGACCCATACGAGCAGTACTTC.

The chain has TRBV15 and TRBJ2-1; TRBD2 agrees at 10 bases. The V gene's germline CDR1 is LNHNV and CDR2 YYDKDF (reference sequence). V was clipped by 2 bases and J by 3 bases; unmatched bases: 10. The CDR3 totals 18 residues. In DNA form, the CDR3 reads TGTGCCACCAGCAGACCACGTCGCGGACTAGCGGACTACAATGAGCAGTTCTTC. Residues: CATSRPRRGLADYNEQFF. Supplemented by reference TRBV15 and TRBJ2-1, the full variable domain reads DAMVIQNPRYQVTQFGKPVTLSCSQTLNHNVMYWYQQKSSQAPKLLFHYYDKDFNNEADTPDNFQSRRPNTSFCFLDIRSPGLGDTAMYLCATSRPRRGLADYNEQFFGPGTRLTVL.

The chain combines TRBV7-8 with TRBJ2-5; D perhaps matches TRBD2 (5 bases). The CDR3 runs 11 residues. Trimming left V 6 bases short and J 7 bases short, with 9 bases between. Germline loops: CDR1 SGHVS, CDR2 FQNEAQ. The CDR3, as DNA: TGTGCCAGCAGGTGGGAGAGGACCCAGTACTTC. This codes for CASRWERTQYF.

The gene calls are TRBV4-3 and TRBJ1-5; the D is unclear. Germline lookup yields CDR1 LGHNA and CDR2 YSLEER. V gave up 1 base and J gave up 4 bases, with 5 bases separating them. The CDR3 is 13 amino acids. The CDR3 here is CASSQVANQPQHF. CDR3 DNA sequence: TGCGCCAGCAGCCAAGTTGCGAATCAGCCCCAGCATTTT.

This clonotype was seen a handful of times. The rearrangement links TRBV6-6 to TRBJ2-7; D gene uncertain. The germline V and J ends were trimmed by 2 bases and 6 bases, with 11 bases remaining between them. Germline values: CDR1 MNHNY, CDR2 SVGAGI (reference sequence). The CDR3 extends over 13 amino acids. The CDR3 bases are TGTGCCAGCAGTTACCTTTTTGGCGGCGAGCAGTACTTC. It codes for CASSYLFGGEQYF.

This clonotype was picked up a small number of times. The rearrangement links TRBV4-2 to TRBJ2-7; 10 nucleotides line up with TRBD2. Germline CDR1 LGHNA, CDR2 YNFKEQ. V was pared by 1 base and J by 6 bases, with 9 bases of the junction left unmatched. The CDR3 length is 16 residues. CDR3 DNA sequence: TGTGCCAGCAGCCAAGTGGCTAGCGGGGGACTTTCCGAGCAGTACTTC. Residues: CASSQVASGGLSEQYF.

This clonotype was recorded a few times. This rearrangement joins TRBV12-3 or TRBV12-4 to TRBJ1-5, with a tentative D call TRBD1 (5 bases). This CDR3 region has 14 residues. V dropped 6 bases and J dropped 5 bases, with 14 bases sitting between them. CDR3 amino acids: CASRDDSNYQPQHF. CDR3 nucleotides: TGTGCCAGCAGAGATGACAGTAACTATCAGCCCCAGCATTTT.